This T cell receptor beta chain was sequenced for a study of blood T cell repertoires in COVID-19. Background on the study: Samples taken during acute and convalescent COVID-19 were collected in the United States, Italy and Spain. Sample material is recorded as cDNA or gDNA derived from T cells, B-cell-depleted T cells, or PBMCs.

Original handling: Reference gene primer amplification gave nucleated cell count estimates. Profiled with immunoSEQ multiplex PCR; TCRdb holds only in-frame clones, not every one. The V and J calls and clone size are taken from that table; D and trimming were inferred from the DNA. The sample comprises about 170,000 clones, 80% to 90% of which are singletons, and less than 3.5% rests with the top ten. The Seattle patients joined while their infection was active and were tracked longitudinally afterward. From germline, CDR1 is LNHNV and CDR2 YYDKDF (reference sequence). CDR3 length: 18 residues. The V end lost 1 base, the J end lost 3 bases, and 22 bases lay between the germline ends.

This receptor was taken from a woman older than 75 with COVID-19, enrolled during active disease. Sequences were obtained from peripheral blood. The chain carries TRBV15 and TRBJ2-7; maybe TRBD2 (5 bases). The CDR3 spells CATSRAGGGWMLGYEQYF. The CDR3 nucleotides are TGTGCCACCAGCAGAGCAGGCGGAGGTTGGATGCTGGGCTACGAGCAGTACTTC.